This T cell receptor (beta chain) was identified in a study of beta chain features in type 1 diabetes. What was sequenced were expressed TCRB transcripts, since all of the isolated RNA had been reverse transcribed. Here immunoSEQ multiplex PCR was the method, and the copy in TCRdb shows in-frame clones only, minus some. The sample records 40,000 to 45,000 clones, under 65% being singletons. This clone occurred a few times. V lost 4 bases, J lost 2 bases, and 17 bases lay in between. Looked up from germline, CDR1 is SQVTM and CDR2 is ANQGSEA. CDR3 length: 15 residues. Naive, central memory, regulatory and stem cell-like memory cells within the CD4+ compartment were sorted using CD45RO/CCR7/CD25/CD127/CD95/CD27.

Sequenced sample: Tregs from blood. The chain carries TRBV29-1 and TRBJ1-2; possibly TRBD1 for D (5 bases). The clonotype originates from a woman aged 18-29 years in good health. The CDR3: CSVVSQGILNYGYTF. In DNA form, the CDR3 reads TGCAGCGTTGTAAGCCAGGGAATCTTGAACTATGGCTACACCTTC.